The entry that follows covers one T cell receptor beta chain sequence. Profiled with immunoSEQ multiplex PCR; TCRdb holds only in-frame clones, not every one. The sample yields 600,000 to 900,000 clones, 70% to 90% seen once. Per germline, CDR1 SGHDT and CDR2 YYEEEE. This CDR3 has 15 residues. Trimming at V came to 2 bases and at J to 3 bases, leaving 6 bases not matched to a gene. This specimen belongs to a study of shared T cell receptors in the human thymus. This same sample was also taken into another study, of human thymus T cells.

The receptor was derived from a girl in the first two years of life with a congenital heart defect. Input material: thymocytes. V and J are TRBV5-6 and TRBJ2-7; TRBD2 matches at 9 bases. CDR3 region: CASSLKRGVLYEQYF. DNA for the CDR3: TGTGCCAGCAGCTTAAAGCGGGGGGTCCTCTACGAGCAGTACTTC. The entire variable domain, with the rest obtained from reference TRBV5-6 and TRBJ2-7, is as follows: DAGVTQSPTHLIKTRGQQVTLRCSPKSGHDTVSWYQQALGQGPQFIFQYYEEEERQRGNFPDRFSGHQFPNYSSELNVNALLLGDSALYLCASSLKRGVLYEQYFGPGTRLTVT.